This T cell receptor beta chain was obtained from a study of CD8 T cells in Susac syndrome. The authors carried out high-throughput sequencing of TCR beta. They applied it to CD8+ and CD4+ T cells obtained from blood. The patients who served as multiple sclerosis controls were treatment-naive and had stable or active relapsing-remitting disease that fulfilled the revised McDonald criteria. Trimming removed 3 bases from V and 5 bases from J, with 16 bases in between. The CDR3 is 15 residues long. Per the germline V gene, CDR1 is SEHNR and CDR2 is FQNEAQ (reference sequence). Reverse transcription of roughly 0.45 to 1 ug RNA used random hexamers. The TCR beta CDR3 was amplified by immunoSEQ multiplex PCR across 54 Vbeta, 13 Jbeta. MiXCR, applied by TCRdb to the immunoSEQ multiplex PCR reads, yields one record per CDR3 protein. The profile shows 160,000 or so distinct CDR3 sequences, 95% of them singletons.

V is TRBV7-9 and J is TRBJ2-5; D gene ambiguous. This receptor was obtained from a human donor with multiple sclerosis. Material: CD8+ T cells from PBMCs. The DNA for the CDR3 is TGTGCCAGCAGCTTCGGTGAAAGGGTCGTGGAGACCCAGTACTTC. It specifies CASSFGERVVETQYF.